One sample yielded the 9 T cell receptor beta chains listed below, sequenced in a study of blood T cells in healthy people across ages. Primed by a sample-barcoded 5' primer and a J-beta primer mix, a second PCR proceeded for 7 to 11 cycles. TCRdb redid the calling of the 5' RACE reads with MiXCR, one entry per CDR3 protein. The sample has more than 650,000 distinct CDR3 sequences, roughly 24% seen once; the top ten hold 2.5% to 3.5%. A further study also used this sample, focusing on T cells of mothers and their children.

Sequenced material: blood. The receptors were gathered from a boy under 18 in good health.

Ten or more counts support this clonotype. The junction differs from germline at one of its ends, possibly a read error. This sequence joins TRBV5-1 and TRBJ2-5; 8 nucleotides match TRBD1. This CDR3 comprises 13 residues. CDR1 is SGHRS, CDR2 YFSETQ, per germline. The CDR3 nucleotides are TGTGCCAGCAGTCCCGGGACAGGAGAGACCCAGTACTTC. Its protein is CASSPGTGETQYF.

Many counts were recorded for this clonotype. The J gene is TRBJ2-1, the V gene TRBV7-3; TRBD2 matches at 8 bases. CDR3 length: 12 amino acids. Germline CDR1 and CDR2: SGHTA and FQGTGA. Unmatched junction bases numbered 4, after V lost 5 bases and J lost 10 bases. The chain's CDR3 is CASSLIAGEQFF. CDR3 sequence (DNA): TGTGCCAGCAGCCTAATAGCGGGGGAGCAGTTCTTC.

This clonotype came up a few times. V and J are TRBV7-9 and TRBJ2-5; no firm D call. Germline loops: CDR1 SEHNR, CDR2 FQNEAQ (reference sequence). Trimming took off 7 bases at V and 5 bases at J, with 11 bases between the two ends. This CDR3 spans 12 amino acids. CDR3 DNA sequence: TGTGCCAGCACCCCTTTGGCGGAGACCCAGTACTTC. Its protein product is CASTPLAETQYF.

This clonotype occurred a few times. V is TRBV5-1 and J is TRBJ1-2, with 11 bases that match TRBD1. Germline lookup yields CDR1 SGHRS and CDR2 YFSETQ. V dropped 4 bases and J dropped 3; count of bases not matched to a gene: 5. This CDR3 has 15 amino acids. The CDR3 region has the DNA TGCGCCAGCAGCACGGACAGGGGGCAGTACTATGGCTACACCTTC. It specifies CASSTDRGQYYGYTF.

The chain employs TRBV11-2 and TRBJ2-5; a weak D match, TRBD1 (7 bases). The J call may be in error: the DNA end matches TRBJ2-7 better. The CDR3 is 15 residues long. CDR1 and CDR2 (germline): SGHAT, FQNNGV. The CDR3 DNA reads TGTGCCAGCAGCCGAGGCGGGACAGCCTCCTACGAGCAGTACTTC. Encoded protein: CASSRGGTASYEQYF.

The rearrangement links TRBV12-3 or TRBV12-4 to TRBJ1-3; 8 bases align to TRBD1. V dropped 6 bases and J dropped 2; count of bases not matched to a gene: 3. The CDR3 runs 14 residues. CDR3 loop: CASSSTGAGNTIYF. Here the CDR3 DNA reads TGTGCCAGCAGCTCGACAGGGGCTGGAAACACCATATATTTT.

This clonotype has a count of ten or more. The chain is built from TRBV5-1 and TRBJ1-1; no clear D gene. Deletions cut 2 bases from V and 1 base from J, with 6 bases between. The CDR3 runs to 13 residues. Per germline, CDR1 SGHRS and CDR2 YFSETQ. The CDR3 region has the DNA TGCGCCAGCAGCTTCGCAGCGAACACTGAAGCTTTCTTT. It yields the protein CASSFAANTEAFF.

The rearrangement joins TRBV2 to TRBJ2-5; 9 bases are shared with TRBD2. The DNA end is more similar to TRBJ2-1, so the J call may be wrong. Germline CDR1 reads SNHLY; CDR2 reads FYNNEI. This CDR3 is built from 13 residues. Written as DNA, the CDR3 is TGTGCCAGCACTGACGCGGGGGGGAATGAGCAGTTCTTC. Translated: CASTDAGGNEQFF.

V usage is TRBV5-1 and J usage is TRBJ2-2, with D tentatively TRBD2 (6 bases). Germline-derived CDR1 and CDR2 are SGHRS and YFSETQ. Trimming cost V 5 bases and J 6 bases, with 17 bases left between them. The length of the CDR3 is 15 residues. The CDR3 reads CASSPGTPGPGELFF. CDR3 nucleotide sequence: TGCGCCAGCAGTCCCGGGACTCCAGGCCCCGGGGAGCTGTTTTTT.